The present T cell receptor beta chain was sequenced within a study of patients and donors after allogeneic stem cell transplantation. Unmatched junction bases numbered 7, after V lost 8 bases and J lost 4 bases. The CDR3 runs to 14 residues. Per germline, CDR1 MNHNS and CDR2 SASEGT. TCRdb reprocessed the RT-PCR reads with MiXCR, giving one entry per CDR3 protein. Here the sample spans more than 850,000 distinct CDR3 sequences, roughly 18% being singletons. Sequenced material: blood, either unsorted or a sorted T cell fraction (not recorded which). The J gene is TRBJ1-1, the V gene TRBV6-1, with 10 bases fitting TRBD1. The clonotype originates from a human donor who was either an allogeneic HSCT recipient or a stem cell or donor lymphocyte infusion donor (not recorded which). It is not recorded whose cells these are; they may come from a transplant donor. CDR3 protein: CASGRDRGGTEAFF. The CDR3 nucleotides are TGTGCCAGCGGAAGGGACAGGGGTGGCACTGAAGCTTTCTTT.